This T cell receptor beta chain derives from a study of blood T cell repertoires in COVID-19. About the study: Samples representing acute and convalescent COVID-19 were sourced from the United States, Italy and Spain.

The CDR3 has 14 amino acids. V lost 0 bases, J lost 6 bases, and 12 bases lay in between. From germline, CDR1 is LGHNA and CDR2 YNFKEQ. Original handling: Nucleated cell counts were estimated from reference gene primer amplification. Some clones are missing from TCRdb's copy, which holds only in-frame ones; the method was immunoSEQ multiplex PCR. That table furnishes V, J and clone size, whereas the DNA furnished D and trimming. The sample shows 150,000 to 200,000 clones, roughly 85% of them seen only once. The chain employs TRBV4-2 and TRBJ2-7, with a possible D match to TRBD2 (5 bases). Source material: peripheral blood. The source is a man aged 55 to 70 with active or convalescent COVID-19. The CDR3 spells CASSQEGLASEQYF. In DNA form, the CDR3 reads TGTGCCAGCAGCCAAGAAGGGCTAGCTTCCGAGCAGTACTTC.